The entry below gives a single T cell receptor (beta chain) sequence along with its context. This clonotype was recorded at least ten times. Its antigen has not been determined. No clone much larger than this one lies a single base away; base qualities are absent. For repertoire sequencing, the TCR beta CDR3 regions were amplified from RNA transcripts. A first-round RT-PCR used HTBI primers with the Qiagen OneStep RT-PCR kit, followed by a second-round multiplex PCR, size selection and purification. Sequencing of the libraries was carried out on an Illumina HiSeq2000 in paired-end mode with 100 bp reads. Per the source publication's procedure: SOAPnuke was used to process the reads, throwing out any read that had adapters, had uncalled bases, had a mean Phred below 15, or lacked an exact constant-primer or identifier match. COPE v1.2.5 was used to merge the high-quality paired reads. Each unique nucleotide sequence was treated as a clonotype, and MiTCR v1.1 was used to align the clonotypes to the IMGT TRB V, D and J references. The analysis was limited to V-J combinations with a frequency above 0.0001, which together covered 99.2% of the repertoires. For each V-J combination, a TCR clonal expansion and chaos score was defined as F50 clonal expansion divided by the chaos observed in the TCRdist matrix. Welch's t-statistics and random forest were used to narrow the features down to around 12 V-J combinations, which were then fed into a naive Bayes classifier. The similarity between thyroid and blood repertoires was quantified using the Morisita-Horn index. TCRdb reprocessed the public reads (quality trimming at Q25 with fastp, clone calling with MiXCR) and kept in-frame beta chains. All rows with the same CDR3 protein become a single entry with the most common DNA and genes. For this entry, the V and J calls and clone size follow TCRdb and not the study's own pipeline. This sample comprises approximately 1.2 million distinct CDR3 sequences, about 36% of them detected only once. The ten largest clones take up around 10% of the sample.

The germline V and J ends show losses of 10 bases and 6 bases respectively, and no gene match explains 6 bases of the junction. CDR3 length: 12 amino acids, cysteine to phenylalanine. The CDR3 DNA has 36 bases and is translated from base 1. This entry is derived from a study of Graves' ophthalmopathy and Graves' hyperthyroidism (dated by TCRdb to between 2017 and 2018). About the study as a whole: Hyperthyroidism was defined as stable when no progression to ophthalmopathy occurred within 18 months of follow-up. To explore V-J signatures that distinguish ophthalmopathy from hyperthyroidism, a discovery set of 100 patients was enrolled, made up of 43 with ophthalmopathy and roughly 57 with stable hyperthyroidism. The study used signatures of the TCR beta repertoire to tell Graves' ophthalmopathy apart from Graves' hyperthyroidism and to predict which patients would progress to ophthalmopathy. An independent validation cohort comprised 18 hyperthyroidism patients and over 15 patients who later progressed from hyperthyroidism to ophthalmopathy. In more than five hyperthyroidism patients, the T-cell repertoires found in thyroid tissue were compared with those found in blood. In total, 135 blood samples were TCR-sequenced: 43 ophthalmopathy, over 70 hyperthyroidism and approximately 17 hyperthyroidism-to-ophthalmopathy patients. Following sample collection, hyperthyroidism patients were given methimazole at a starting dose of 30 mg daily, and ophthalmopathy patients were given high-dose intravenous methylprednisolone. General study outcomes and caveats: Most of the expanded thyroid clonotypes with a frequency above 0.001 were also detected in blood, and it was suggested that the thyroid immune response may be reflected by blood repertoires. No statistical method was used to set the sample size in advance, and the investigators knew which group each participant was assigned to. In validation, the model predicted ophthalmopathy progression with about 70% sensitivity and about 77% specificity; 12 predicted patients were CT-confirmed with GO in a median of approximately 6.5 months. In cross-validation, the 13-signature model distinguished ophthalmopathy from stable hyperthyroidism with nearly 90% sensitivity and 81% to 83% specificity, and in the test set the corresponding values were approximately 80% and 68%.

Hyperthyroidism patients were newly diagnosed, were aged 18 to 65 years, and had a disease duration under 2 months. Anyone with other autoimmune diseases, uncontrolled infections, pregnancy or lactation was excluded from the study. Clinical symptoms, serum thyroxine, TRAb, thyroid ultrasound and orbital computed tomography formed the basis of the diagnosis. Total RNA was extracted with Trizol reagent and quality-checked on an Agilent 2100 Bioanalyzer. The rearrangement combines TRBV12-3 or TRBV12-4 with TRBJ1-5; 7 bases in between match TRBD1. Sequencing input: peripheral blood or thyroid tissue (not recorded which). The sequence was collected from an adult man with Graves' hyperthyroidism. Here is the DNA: TGTGCCAAAAGACAGGGCGTTCAGCCCCAGCATTTT. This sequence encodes CAKRQGVQPQHF.